The 7 T cell receptor beta chains below come from one sample, sequenced in a study of blood T cell repertoires in COVID-19. Profiling relied on immunoSEQ multiplex PCR, and the TCRdb table lists in-frame clones only, not all of them. The repertoire has about 210,000 clones, 75% to 85% of them found once; the top ten carry roughly 5.3%. Input material: peripheral blood. Source of these receptors: a man aged 45-65 years with COVID-19, enrolled during active disease.

The genes are TRBV15 and TRBJ2-7; 8 positions agree with TRBD1. The J segment lost 0 bases and the V segment lost 3 bases, leaving 10 bases of the junction unmatched. From germline, CDR1 is LNHNV and CDR2 YYDKDF (reference sequence). The length of the CDR3 is 17 residues. The CDR3 sequence: CATSSATGDRTSYEQYF. Here the CDR3 DNA reads TGTGCCACCAGCAGCGCTACAGGGGACAGGACCTCCTACGAGCAGTACTTC.

The chain employs TRBV6-6 and TRBJ2-7; D gene ambiguous. CDR1 is MNHNY, CDR2 SVGAGI, per germline (reference sequence). Trimming pared 4 bases from V and 3 bases from J, leaving 7 bases between. The CDR3 covers 12 residues. The CDR3 DNA is TGTGCCAGCAGTTCCCGAGGCTACGAGCAGTACTTC. It yields the protein CASSSRGYEQYF.

The CDR3 region has the DNA TGTGCCAGCAGTGAAGGTTTGTGGGGCGGCGAGCAGTACTTC. This sequence encodes CASSEGLWGGEQYF. The chain combines TRBV6-1 with TRBJ2-7, with a weak D call TRBD1 (5 bases). CDR3 length: 14 residues. The V gene lost 1 base and the J gene lost 6 bases, with 13 bases spanning the gap. CDR1 and CDR2 from the germline V gene are MNHNS and SASEGT.

This sequence joins TRBV10-3 and TRBJ2-2; 7 bases fit TRBD1. This CDR3 comprises 17 residues. Germline V gene sequence: CDR1 ENHRY, CDR2 SYGVKD. V dropped 6 bases and J dropped 3; count of bases not matched to a gene: 13. CDR3 coding DNA: TGTGCCATCAGAGTGGAGCCCGGGACAGTGGACACCGGGGAGCTGTTTTTT. The encoded protein is CAIRVEPGTVDTGELFF.

The chain uses TRBV21-1 and TRBJ2-5; the DNA was not compared with TRBD1, the D call given in the table. TRBV21-1 is annotated as a pseudogene. The CDR3 has 16 amino acids. In DNA, the CDR3 is TGTGCCAGCAGCCGCCGTTTTGGGGGCGCGGGAGAGACCCAGTACTTC. Translating it yields CASSRRFGGAGETQYF.

A remark on this clone: The junction departs from the called germline gene at one end, perhaps through a read error. This chain joins TRBV9 and TRBJ2-5; TRBD1 might be the D (6 bases). The CDR3 has 14 amino acids. CDR1 and CDR2 (germline): SGDLS, YYNGEE. CDR3 DNA: TGTGCCAGCAGCGCCGGACAGTACCAAAAGACCCAGTACTTC. Protein product: CASSAGQYQKTQYF.

This clone was detected only once. The chain carries TRBV6-5 and TRBJ2-2; D ambiguous. The CDR3 is 12 amino acids. Germline assignment: CDR1 MNHEY and CDR2 SVGAGI. The germline V and J ends were trimmed by 6 bases and 8 bases, with 10 bases remaining between them. In DNA, the CDR3 is TGTGCCAGCAGCAACCCGAGAGGGGAGCTGTTTTTT. Encoded protein: CASSNPRGELFF.